This TCR beta chain is from a study of a mutant IDH1 vaccine in newly diagnosed glioma. Study-level information: The treated population exhibited a male proportion of roughly 60%, a female proportion of about 40%, and a mean age of around 40 years.

Points on this clone: Its matching antigen is unknown.

Regarding time point: week 23, last vaccination. Doses consisted of 300 ug of mutant IDH1 20-mer peptide each, paired with topical imiquimod. The ends were cut back, 6 bases at V and 10 bases at J, with 24 bases in the middle. The CDR3 sequence is 15 residues long. Germline loops: CDR1 SEHNR, CDR2 FQNEAQ (reference sequence). The data were produced by immunoSEQ multiplex PCR, yet TCRdb's version contains in-frame clones alone and is incomplete. The sample contains approximately 41,000 clones, 80% to 95% of which appear only once. The source material was PBMCs, sampled from a glioma patient whose treatment included an IDH1 peptide vaccine. The clonotype comes from a man between 50 and 59 years old with glioma. The chain links TRBV7-9 to TRBJ2-5; D may correspond to TRBD1 or TRBD2 (5 bases each). The CDR3 DNA is TGTGCCAGCAGTTCCAGCCGGGACCGGGCCGCGGGCCAGTACTTC. It is translated as CASSSSRDRAAGQYF.